The 24 T cell receptor beta chains reported below all come from one sample, sequenced in a study of early T cells in non-severe SARS-CoV-2 infection (dated by TCRdb to about 2021). Library construction relied on 5' RACE. The data were produced on a NextSeq 500. The public reads were reanalyzed by TCRdb: fastp trimming at Q25, MiXCR alignment, in-frame beta chains only. Rows are combined by CDR3 protein, so each entry shows the most common genes and DNA. The sample yields 65,000 to 95,000 distinct CDR3 sequences; more than 10% were counted once. The ten most abundant clones make up around a sixth of the sample. The specimen was whole blood, collected at baseline. Receptors were obtained from an adult who was a healthcare worker with PCR-confirmed SARS-CoV-2 infection or an uninfected control (not recorded which). The donor label of this sample is uncertain.

This chain uses TRBV10-3 with TRBJ2-7; D possibly corresponds to TRBD1 (5 bases). The germline CDR1 and CDR2 sequences are ENHRY and SYGVKD. The CDR3 length is 15 residues. Trimming cost V 6 bases and J 4 bases, with 19 bases left between them. The CDR3 bases are TGTGCCATCAGCCCTTCGACGAGACAGATATACGAGCAGTACTTC. Amino acid sequence: CAISPSTRQIYEQYF.

This clonotype turned up a few times. The chain links TRBV18 to TRBJ2-7; TRBD1 agrees at 7 bases. V lost 1 base to trimming and J lost 2 bases; unmatched junction nucleotides: 2. The CDR3 is 14 amino acids. Germline values: CDR1 KGHSH, CDR2 LQKENI. The CDR3 DNA reads TGTGCCAGCTCACCACTTGGGACAGCCTACGAGCAGTACTTC. It codes for CASSPLGTAYEQYF.

The chain combines TRBV10-1 with TRBJ2-1, with 8 bases lining up with TRBD2. This CDR3 spans 16 amino acids. Germline assignment: CDR1 WNHNN and CDR2 SYGVQD (reference sequence). The trim removed 2 bases at V and 4 bases at J, leaving 7 bases unmatched. CDR3 nucleotide sequence: TGCGCCAGCAGTGAGACTATAGCGGGGACTTACAATGAGCAGTTCTTC. Protein product: CASSETIAGTYNEQFF.

Comment on this clonotype: Mismatch with germline at one junction end may stem from a read error. V gene TRBV6-6 combines with J gene TRBJ1-3; D uncertain. The CDR3 extends over 17 amino acids. Germline values: CDR1 MNHNY, CDR2 SVGAGI (reference sequence). The CDR3 DNA is TGTGCCAGCAGTTACCAAGAGGGCCCGGCGGCTGGAAACACCGTATATTTT. This encodes CASSYQEGPAAGNTVYF.

This clonotype turned up a few times. The chain is built from TRBV20-1 and TRBJ2-7; D tentatively reads TRBD1 or TRBD2 (5 bases each). The CDR3 totals 11 residues. Germline V gene data show CDR1 as DFQATT and CDR2 as SNEGSKA (reference sequence). The CDR3 nucleotides are TGCACGGGGCGGCTTCAGTACGAGCAGTACTTC. It specifies CTGRLQYEQYF.

This chain links TRBV12-3 or TRBV12-4 with TRBJ1-2; 7 bases line up with TRBD1. This CDR3 comprises 17 residues. V gave up 5 bases and J gave up 3 bases; unmatched junction bases: 15. CDR3 sequence: CASSLITTRDRHYGYTF. The CDR3 DNA follows: TGTGCCAGCAGTCTTATCACCACGAGGGACAGACACTATGGCTACACCTTC.

This clonotype was detected a few times. CDR3 region: CASSQDFIGQETQYF. The CDR3 DNA is TGTGCCAGCAGCCAAGACTTTATTGGTCAAGAGACCCAGTACTTC. The V and J genes are TRBV14 and TRBJ2-5; no definite D call. V was cut by 0 bases and J by 2 bases, with 10 bases left in between. Germline values: CDR1 SGHDN, CDR2 FVKESK. The CDR3 has 15 amino acids.

This clonotype was observed a few times. The chain is built from TRBV7-2 and TRBJ2-7; 7 bases fit TRBD1. V lost 0 bases, J lost 2 bases, and 1 base stayed unmatched. The CDR3 is made up of 14 amino acids. From germline, CDR1 is SGHTA and CDR2 FQGNSA. CDR3 protein: CASSLATGAYEQYF. The DNA for the CDR3 is TGTGCCAGCAGCTTAGCCACAGGGGCCTACGAGCAGTACTTC.

This clonotype was recorded a few times. The chain uses TRBV5-1 and TRBJ2-3; 9 bases line up with TRBD2. This CDR3 is built from 16 residues. Germline CDR1 is SGHRS and CDR2 is YFSETQ. V shed 1 base, J shed 2 bases, and the junction held 5 bases outside the gene matches. The CDR3 spells CASSLSTSGNTDTQYF. The CDR3 region has the DNA TGCGCCAGCAGCTTGTCGACTAGCGGAAACACAGATACGCAGTATTTT. Drawing the rest from reference TRBV5-1 and TRBJ2-3, the complete variable domain is KAGVTQTPRYLIKTRGQQVTLSCSPISGHRSVSWYQQTPGQGLQFLFEYFSETQRNKGNFPGRFSGRQFSNSRSEMNVSTLELGDSALYLCASSLSTSGNTDTQYFGPGTRLTVL.

At least ten counts were recorded for this clonotype. This chain uses TRBV27 with TRBJ1-5; D is uncertain. V lost 6 bases and J 1 base, leaving 10 bases between the germline ends. This CDR3 is 14 amino acids long. From germline, CDR1 is MNHEY and CDR2 SMNVEV (reference sequence). The CDR3 here is CASRTRASNQPQHF. Written as DNA, the CDR3 is TGTGCCAGCAGGACGAGGGCGAGCAATCAGCCCCAGCATTTT.

In this sample, this clonotype turned up once. J is TRBJ2-7 and V is TRBV5-1; perhaps D is TRBD1 or TRBD2 (5 bases each). Trimming stripped 0 bases from V and 2 bases from J, with 15 bases between. Germline V gene lookup returns CDR1 SGHRS and CDR2 YFSETQ. The CDR3 is made up of 16 amino acids. CDR3 in DNA: TGCGCCAGCAGCTTGGTATCTGGGGGTCAAACCTACGAGCAGTACTTC. Translation gives CASSLVSGGQTYEQYF.

There are many counts of this clonotype. This chain joins TRBV19 and TRBJ2-5; D unresolved. The ends were cut back, 7 bases at V and 5 bases at J, with 8 bases in the middle. The CDR3 is 11 residues long. Germline V lookup: CDR1 LNHDA, CDR2 SQIVND (reference sequence). CDR3 sequence reads: CASMHAETQYF. The DNA for the CDR3 is TGTGCCAGTATGCACGCGGAGACCCAGTACTTC.

Ten or more counts support this clonotype. The rearrangement uses TRBV4-3 and TRBJ2-7, with TRBD1 matching 7 bases. V lost 1 base to trimming and J lost 2 bases; unmatched junction nucleotides: 5. Germline V gene sequence: CDR1 LGHNA, CDR2 YSLEER. This CDR3 contains 15 residues. This CDR3 is CASSQVLDRAYEQYF. The CDR3 coding sequence is TGCGCCAGCAGCCAAGTGCTCGACAGGGCCTACGAGCAGTACTTC.

The sample holds a few counts of this clonotype. A read error may produce the germline difference seen at one junction end. In nucleotides, the CDR3 is TGTGCCAGCAGCCCGGAAGGGGGTTTACAGCCCCAGCTTTTT. As protein: CASSPEGGLQPQLF. The chain is built from TRBV7-9 and TRBJ1-5, with D perhaps matching TRBD1 (6 bases). This CDR3 contains 14 residues. Germline values: CDR1 SEHNR, CDR2 FQNEAQ (reference sequence).

With respect to this clonotype: One junction end does not reproduce the germline sequence, and a read error may be involved. The genes are TRBV7-2 and TRBJ2-5, with D possibly being TRBD1 or TRBD2 (5 bases each). This CDR3 has 13 residues. Per germline, CDR1 SGHTA and CDR2 FQGNSA. CDR3 DNA: TGTGCCAGCAGCTCCGGGGACCAGGAGACCCAGTACTTC. Its translation: CASSSGDQETQYF.

This clonotype was counted only a few times. The J gene is TRBJ2-1, the V gene TRBV9, with 7 bases identical to TRBD2. The CDR3 has 14 amino acids. Germline V lookup: CDR1 SGDLS, CDR2 YYNGEE. Losses at the gene ends were 3 bases for V and 8 bases for J; bases not matched to a gene: 8. This CDR3 is CASSAGAGIYEQFF. CDR3 nucleotide sequence: TGTGCCAGCAGCGCTGGAGCGGGGATCTATGAGCAGTTCTTC.

In this sample, this clonotype turned up a few times. The chain combines TRBV7-2 with TRBJ2-3, with D unclear. V was cut by 4 bases and J by 4 bases, with 15 bases left in between. CDR1 is SGHTA, CDR2 FQGNSA, per germline. This CDR3 is built from 15 residues. The CDR3: CASSSDSGVSDTQYF. The CDR3 coding sequence is TGTGCCAGCAGCTCTGACTCCGGAGTTTCAGATACGCAGTATTTT.

The table lists this clonotype with many counts. The chain carries TRBV9 and TRBJ2-7; 8 positions match TRBD1. The CDR3 contains 13 residues. Trimming took 0 bases from V and 7 from J; bases not matched to a gene: 3. Germline CDR1 SGDLS, CDR2 YYNGEE. CDR3 sequence reads: CASSVGTGKEQYF. CDR3 bases: TGTGCCAGCAGCGTAGGGACAGGGAAAGAGCAGTACTTC.

This chain uses TRBV7-3 with TRBJ2-7; D gene uncertain. This CDR3 has 13 amino acids. CDR1 is SGHTA and CDR2 is FQGTGA in the germline V gene. V lost 1 base to trimming and J lost 3 bases, with 7 bases between them. This CDR3 is CASSLSPVYEQYF. CDR3 nucleotide sequence: TGTGCCAGCAGCTTAAGCCCAGTCTACGAGCAGTACTTC.

The chain employs TRBV5-6 and TRBJ2-5, with D possibly being TRBD2 (6 bases). Trimming took off 4 bases at V and 9 bases at J, with 10 bases between the two ends. The CDR3 loop spans 11 amino acids. Germline assignment: CDR1 SGHDT and CDR2 YYEEEE. CDR3 bases: TGTGCCAGCAGCCGGGCGGGGTCCCAGTACTTC. It encodes CASSRAGSQYF.

At least ten counts were recorded for this clonotype. The CDR3 nucleotides are TGCGCCAGCAGCCTTACTCCAATTAGCGGGGATTCCTACAATGAGCAGTTCTTC. Translating it yields CASSLTPISGDSYNEQFF. The chain recombines TRBV4-3 with TRBJ2-1; 8 bases match TRBD2. The CDR3 sequence is 18 residues long. Trimming at V came to 4 bases and at J to 1 base, leaving 12 bases not matched to a gene. Germline assignment: CDR1 LGHNA and CDR2 YSLEER.

The table lists this clonotype with many counts. The V and J genes are TRBV18 and TRBJ2-7; perhaps TRBD2 as D (5 bases). The CDR3 has 14 amino acids. From germline, CDR1 is KGHSH and CDR2 LQKENI. V shed 2 bases and J shed 2 bases, with 10 bases lying between them. This CDR3 is CASSPSGSAYEQYF. Here the CDR3 DNA reads TGTGCCAGCTCACCATCGGGGAGCGCCTACGAGCAGTACTTC.

This rearrangement joins TRBV4-2 to TRBJ2-2; 12 bases align to TRBD2. The J segment lost 4 bases and the V segment lost 1 base, leaving 4 bases of the junction unmatched. Germline CDR1 is LGHNA and CDR2 is YNFKEQ. The CDR3 sequence is 17 residues long. CDR3 in DNA: TGTGCCAGCAGCCAAGGACTAGCGGGAGAGGGCACCGGGGAGCTGTTTTTT. It is translated as CASSQGLAGEGTGELFF.

This clonotype was picked up a small number of times. This chain links TRBV20-1 with TRBJ2-1; 11 nucleotides line up with TRBD2. The V gene's germline CDR1 is DFQATT and CDR2 SNEGSKA (reference sequence). V shed 3 bases and J 0 bases; nucleotides not matched to a gene: 13. CDR3 size: 19 residues. The CDR3 coding sequence is TGCAGTGCTAGTGGGGCCGGGACTAGCGGCCAAAGCTCCTACAATGAGCAGTTCTTC. Protein: CSASGAGTSGQSSYNEQFF.